The rows below give T cell receptor beta chains drawn from one sample of a study of cytomegalovirus exposure and HLA in healthy donors. Profiling relied on immunoSEQ multiplex PCR, and the TCRdb table lists in-frame clones only, not all of them. The sample includes 99,000 or so clones, 75% seen only once; the top ten take roughly 1.3%. Sequenced input: PBMCs. The source of these receptors is a middle-aged man in good health and CMV-seronegative. Each CDR3 is given with its conserved first and last residue. Fields, in order: D gene, V gene, J gene, clone size, CDR3 DNA, CDR3 protein. The D gene is left open where the match is weak. Where a row states a size, it is once, few, many or the class of an expanded clone; other rows omit it.

NA	TRBV11-3	TRBJ2-7	NA	TGTGCCAGCAGCTCACGACAGGTACCCTACGAGCAGTACTTC	CASSSRQVPYEQYF
TRBD2	TRBV7-2	TRBJ2-3	once	TGTGCCAGCAGCTTAGCGGGGGGGTCAGATACGCAGTATTTT	CASSLAGGSDTQYF
TRBD1	TRBV6-5	TRBJ2-1	NA	TGTGCCAGCAGTTACGACAGGGGGACCTACAATGAGCAGTTCTTC	CASSYDRGTYNEQFF
TRBD1	TRBV2	TRBJ2-1	few	TGTGCCTGCCGGACAGGGGGGGATGAGCAGTTCTTC	CACRTGGDEQFF
NA	TRBV7-6	TRBJ1-1	few	TGTGCCAGCAGCTTAGGAAGGTCCGGGTTGAACACTGAAGCTTTCTTT	CASSLGRSGLNTEAFF
TRBD1	TRBV4-1	TRBJ2-4	NA	TGCGCCAGCAGCCAAGATAGGGCGGACAGGGGATTATTGGGATTAGCCAAAAACATTCAGTACTTC	CASSQDRADRGLLGLAKNIQYF
TRBD1	TRBV7-9	TRBJ2-2	few	TGTGCCAGCAGCAGAAGGACAGGGCTCACCGGGGAGCTGTTTTTT	CASSRRTGLTGELFF
TRBD2	TRBV5-4	TRBJ2-1	NA	TGTGCCAGCACAGGTAGCGGGAGGTACAATGAGCAGTTCTTC	CASTGSGRYNEQFF
NA	TRBV19	TRBJ1-1	NA	TGTGCCAGTAGTATACCTCCCGCCTATACCAACACTGAAGCTTTCTTT	CASSIPPAYTNTEAFF
NA	TRBV25-1	TRBJ2-5	NA	TGTGCCAGCAGTGATCGAGTGTTCCAAGAGACCCAGTACTTC	CASSDRVFQETQYF
TRBD2	TRBV5-1	TRBJ2-1	NA	TGCGCCAGCAGGCTAGCGGGAGGGAATGAGCAGTTCTTC	CASRLAGGNEQFF
NA	TRBV28	TRBJ2-7	few	TGTGCCAGCAGCCCCCTCCCCTCCCCCCTAGTGGTAGGCTCCTACGAGCAGTACTTC	CASSPLPSPLVVGSYEQYF
TRBD1	TRBV4-1	TRBJ2-7	NA	TGCGCCAGCAGCCAGGGAAGGGGGCTCAGGGCGTACGAGCAGTACTTC	CASSQGRGLRAYEQYF
TRBD1	TRBV27	TRBJ1-2	few	TGTGCCAGCAGTTTCCAGGGGGCGGGCTATGGCTACACCTTC	CASSFQGAGYGYTF
NA	TRBV7-9	TRBJ1-1	NA	TGTGCCAGCAGCTTACGGGCAGGGGCGGTGGTGAACACTGAAGCTTTCTTT	CASSLRAGAVVNTEAFF
NA	TRBV30	TRBJ2-3	few	TGTGCCTGGAGGAAGTGGGGCGGGGACACAGATACGCAGTATTTT	CAWRKWGGDTDTQYF
NA	TRBV29-1	TRBJ1-5	once	TGCAGCGTTGGGGAGGGGTTTCAGCCCCAGCATTTT	CSVGEGFQPQHF
NA	TRBV7-9	TRBJ2-5	NA	TGTGCCAGCCCTTCTGAAGGAGGAGAGACCCAGTACTTC	CASPSEGGETQYF
TRBD1	TRBV9	TRBJ1-2	few	TGTGCCAGCAGCGCAAGGGACAGGGGACGATATGGCTACACCTTC	CASSARDRGRYGYTF
TRBD2	TRBV5-6	TRBJ2-7	NA	TGTGCCAGCAGCCTCCCGACTAGCGGGGGAGACGAGCAGTACTTC	CASSLPTSGGDEQYF
NA	TRBV19	TRBJ2-2	NA	TGTGCCAGTAGTAAGGACAGTAGACCGAGGGCGAACACCGGGGAGCTGTTTTTT	CASSKDSRPRANTGELFF
NA	TRBV7-9	TRBJ1-2	few	TGTGCCAGCAGCCCCACTAACTATGGCTACACCTTC	CASSPTNYGYTF
NA	TRBV25-1	TRBJ1-1	NA	TGTGCCAGCACGAGGAACACGATCATGAACACTGAAGCTTTCTTT	CASTRNTIMNTEAFF
TRBD2	TRBV7-8	TRBJ2-2	NA	TGTGCCAGCAGCTTTAGCGGGGGTTACACCGGGGAGCTGTTTTTT	CASSFSGGYTGELFF
NA	TRBV20-1	TRBJ1-1	NA	TGCAGTGCTCCGGGAGACACTGAAGCTTTCTTT	CSAPGDTEAFF
NA	TRBV1	TRBJ1-5	NA	TGCACCAGCAGCTACACGGGACAGTCCCGCAATCAGCCCCAGCATTTT	CTSSYTGQSRNQPQHF
NA	TRBV4-3	TRBJ1-5	once	TGCGCCAGCAGCCAACAGGGATGGGGTCAGCCCCAGCATTTT	CASSQQGWGQPQHF
NA	TRBV19	TRBJ1-3	NA	TGTGCCAGTAGTATAAGGGGGAGCTCTGGAAACACCATATATTTT	CASSIRGSSGNTIYF
TRBD1	TRBV7-2	TRBJ1-2	NA	TGTGCCAGCAGCCGACCCGGACAGGGGATCTATGGCTACACCTTC	CASSRPGQGIYGYTF
NA	TRBV27	TRBJ1-2	NA	TGTGCCAGCAGTAGCCAGGGCCCCGGCTATGGCTACACCTTC	CASSSQGPGYGYTF
TRBD2	TRBV5-1	TRBJ2-5	NA	TGCGCCAGCAGCGGAGGACTAGCGGGAGACGCTGGGGACTTC	CASSGGLAGDAGDF
TRBD2	TRBV2	TRBJ2-3	NA	TGTGCCAGCATTCTAGCGGGTACGCAGTATTTT	CASILAGTQYF
NA	TRBV30	TRBJ1-4	NA	TGTGCCTGGAGCTGGGGCAATGAAAAACTGTTTTTT	CAWSWGNEKLFF
NA	TRBV4-1	TRBJ1-2	NA	TGCGCCAGCAGCCAGATAGCAGACGGTGCAGGGGGCTACACCTTC	CASSQIADGAGGYTF
NA	TRBV6-1	TRBJ2-7	NA	TGTGCCAGCAGTGAAGGGCACTCCTACGAGCAGTACTTC	CASSEGHSYEQYF
TRBD2	TRBV13	TRBJ2-3	NA	TGTGCCAGCAGCGCTCCCGGGACTAGCGCCACAGATACGCAGTATTTT	CASSAPGTSATDTQYF
TRBD1	TRBV30	TRBJ1-6	few	TGTGCCTGGATGGGACAGCTAAATTCACCCCTCCACTTT	CAWMGQLNSPLHF
TRBD2	TRBV5-6	TRBJ2-1	NA	TGTGCCAGCAGCGACCCTAGCGGCCCCCCGTCAGATGAGCAGTTCTTC	CASSDPSGPPSDEQFF
NA	TRBV27	TRBJ2-7	NA	TGTGCCAGCAGTTTATTACAGACCTCCTACGAGCAGTACTTC	CASSLLQTSYEQYF
NA	TRBV9	TRBJ2-2	few	TGTGCCAGCAGCCCCCAACCTAGGACAATAAAGGGCACCGGGGAGCTGTTTTTT	CASSPQPRTIKGTGELFF
TRBD1	TRBV19	TRBJ1-3	NA	TGTGCCAGTAGTATAGCCCGTGTCGGGACAGGATCCTCTGGAAACACCATATATTTT	CASSIARVGTGSSGNTIYF
NA	TRBV6-5	TRBJ1-5	NA	TGTGCCAGCAGTCCCGAAGGGGGTAGCAATCAGCCCCAGCATTTT	CASSPEGGSNQPQHF
TRBD1	TRBV5-1	TRBJ2-5	few	TGCGCCAGCAGCGGGGGACAGGGTGGGCCAGAGACCCAGTACTTC	CASSGGQGGPETQYF
TRBD1	TRBV14	TRBJ1-3	once	TGTGCCAGCAGCGAAGCCTTCACAGGGGGCGGAAACACCATATATTTT	CASSEAFTGGGNTIYF
TRBD1	TRBV7-9	TRBJ1-4	NA	TGTGCCAGCAGCCGTGGGACAGGGGCTATTGAAAAACTGTTTTTT	CASSRGTGAIEKLFF
TRBD1	TRBV19	TRBJ2-7	NA	TGTGCCACCGGGACAGGTGGTTACGAGCAGTACTTC	CATGTGGYEQYF
NA	TRBV5-6	TRBJ2-5	NA	TGTGCCGGCAGCTTGGTAGGGGCGGAAGAGACCCAGTACTTC	CAGSLVGAEETQYF
NA	TRBV7-8	TRBJ2-7	NA	TGTGCCAGCAGCTTTCCACAGGGTGGTCGATCTTCATACGAGCAGTACTTC	CASSFPQGGRSSYEQYF
TRBD1	TRBV28	TRBJ1-5	NA	TGTGCCAGCAGACCAGACAGGGGGGTTCTGGGCAATCAGCCCCAGCATTTT	CASRPDRGVLGNQPQHF
TRBD2	TRBV5-4	TRBJ2-7	few	TGTGCCAGCAGCCCAACACTAGCGGGAGGGGGCGAGCAGTACTTC	CASSPTLAGGGEQYF
NA	TRBV5-1	TRBJ2-2	NA	TGCGCCACCGGGACATCGAACACCGGGGAGCTGTTTTTT	CATGTSNTGELFF
NA	TRBV9	TRBJ1-3	once	TGTGCCAGCAGCTCAGATGGAGGGGCCGGAAACACCATATATTTT	CASSSDGGAGNTIYF
TRBD1	TRBV2	TRBJ2-7	NA	TGTGCCAGCATTGGGGACAGTACCTACGAGCAGTACTTC	CASIGDSTYEQYF